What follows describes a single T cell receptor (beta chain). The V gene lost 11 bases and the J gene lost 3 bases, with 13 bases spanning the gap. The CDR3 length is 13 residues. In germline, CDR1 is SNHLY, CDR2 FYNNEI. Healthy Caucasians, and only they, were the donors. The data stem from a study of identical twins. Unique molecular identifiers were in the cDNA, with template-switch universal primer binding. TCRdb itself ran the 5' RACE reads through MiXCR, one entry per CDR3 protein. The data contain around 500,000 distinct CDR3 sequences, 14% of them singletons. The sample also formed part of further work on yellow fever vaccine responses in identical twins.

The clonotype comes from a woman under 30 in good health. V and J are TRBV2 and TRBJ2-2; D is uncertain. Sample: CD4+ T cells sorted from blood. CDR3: CAGKMRDTGELFF. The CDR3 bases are TGTGCCGGAAAAATGCGTGACACCGGGGAGCTGTTTTTT.